This entry lists 10 T cell receptor beta chains sequenced from one sample in a study of T cell changes during pregnancy in multiple sclerosis (dated by TCRdb to the late 2010s). Libraries were constructed by the immunoSEQ multiplex PCR assay. TCRdb obtained this table from immuneACCESS and retained in-frame rearrangements with V and J assigned. These tables miss some clones; where compared with another copy, unresolved V genes account for less than half of the shortfall, and the remainder is unexplained. This sample has some 29,000 clones in its table, and approximately 90% of those were observed once. Jointly, the top ten make up about 7.7% of the sample. The material sequenced was CD8+ T cells from peripheral blood mononuclear cells, taken before pregnancy. These receptors were collected from a female donor with multiple sclerosis, enrolled in a pregnancy study.

The rearrangement uses TRBV11-1 and TRBJ2-2; 12 positions agree with TRBD2. Germline CDR1 reads SGHAT; CDR2 reads FQDESV (reference sequence). There are 18 residues in the CDR3. With V trimmed by 3 bases and J by 2 bases, 7 bases remained unmatched. The CDR3 bases are TGTGCCAGCAGCTTGAGGACTAGCGGGATCCCTAACACCGGGGAGCTGTTTTTT. Amino acids: CASSLRTSGIPNTGELFF.

The CDR3 nucleotides read TGCGCCAGCAGCTGGGGACAGGGGGCCTACGAGCAGTACTTC. Translation gives CASSWGQGAYEQYF. The rearrangement links TRBV5-1 to TRBJ2-7; 11 bases match TRBD1. Germline CDR1 reads SGHRS; CDR2 reads YFSETQ. The CDR3 runs to 14 residues. V shed 3 bases, J shed 2 bases, and the junction held 1 base outside the gene matches.

The chain's CDR3 is CASSLALYEINGGGYTF. The CDR3 DNA reads TGTGCCAGCAGCTTAGCGCTCTATGAAATTAACGGGGGTGGCTACACCTTC. V and J are TRBV7-9 and TRBJ1-2; a weak D match, TRBD1 (5 bases). This CDR3 spans 17 amino acids. Germline V gives CDR1 SEHNR, CDR2 FQNEAQ (reference sequence). V gave up 0 bases and J gave up 7 bases, with 21 bases separating them.

The chain uses TRBV5-8 and TRBJ2-1; a possible D gene is TRBD2 (7 bases). This CDR3 is built from 13 residues. Trimming cost V 8 bases and J 5 bases, with 14 bases left between them. CDR1 SGHTS and CDR2 YDEGEE come from the germline V gene. The CDR3 region has the DNA TGTGCCAGACGAAGGGGGGGTGACAATGAGCAGTTCTTC. Translation gives CARRRGGDNEQFF.

This clone was seen a handful of times. The genes are TRBV7-2 and TRBJ2-2; the D gene is possibly TRBD1 (5 bases). CDR3 size: 12 residues. Trimming cost V 4 bases and J 8 bases, with 8 bases left between them. CDR1 is SGHTA and CDR2 is FQGNSA in the germline V gene. The CDR3 region is CASSSRGGELFF. The CDR3 nucleotides are TGTGCCAGCAGCTCTAGGGGAGGGGAGCTGTTTTTT.

J is TRBJ1-1 and V is TRBV27; the D is unclear. The CDR3 is made up of 16 amino acids. CDR1 is MNHEY and CDR2 is SMNVEV in the germline V gene (reference sequence). V was pared by 5 bases and J by 3 bases, with 19 bases between. The CDR3 loop is CASSLSIGLRYTEAFF. CDR3 nucleotides: TGTGCCAGCAGTCTCTCTATTGGACTTAGGTACACTGAAGCTTTCTTT.

This clone turned up a few times. This sequence joins TRBV7-3 and TRBJ2-3; D gene uncertain. Deletions cut 2 bases from V and 2 bases from J, with 8 bases between. This CDR3 comprises 14 residues. Per germline, CDR1 SGHTA and CDR2 FQGTGA. In DNA form, the CDR3 reads TGTGCCAGCAGCTTAGGCGGATTCACAGATACGCAGTATTTT. This codes for CASSLGGFTDTQYF.

V gene TRBV4-1 combines with J gene TRBJ2-1; TRBD2 aligns across 9 bases. Germline V gene sequence: CDR1 MGHRA, CDR2 YSYEKL. J was trimmed by 5 bases and V by 4 bases; bases with no gene match: 6. The length of the CDR3 is 15 residues. Here the CDR3 DNA reads TGCGCCAGCAGCCTTAGCGGGAGTGCGGACAATGAGCAGTTCTTC. Amino acid sequence: CASSLSGSADNEQFF.

The chain carries TRBV7-2 and TRBJ2-3, with 7 nucleotides matching TRBD1. V shed 7 bases, J shed 4 bases, and the junction held 14 bases outside the gene matches. Per germline, CDR1 SGHTA and CDR2 FQGNSA. CDR3 length equals 16 residues. The CDR3, as DNA: TGTGCCAGCAACACCGAAGGGGGCGAAATGGCAGATACGCAGTATTTT. It specifies CASNTEGGEMADTQYF.

In its sample, this clone is medium-sized. This rearrangement joins TRBV6-1 to TRBJ2-2; D is undetermined. V shed 1 base and J shed 3 bases, with 9 bases lying between them. Germline V gene lookup returns CDR1 MNHNS and CDR2 SASEGT. The length of the CDR3 is 15 residues. In nucleotides, the CDR3 is TGTGCCAGCAGTGAAGGAGAGCGTGACACCGGGGAGCTGTTTTTT. As protein: CASSEGERDTGELFF.